This TCR beta chain was sequenced in a study of control samples from healthy donors and cancer patients. Trimming removed 1 base at V and 4 bases at J, with 12 bases between. Germline assignment: CDR1 SGHRS and CDR2 YFSETQ. This CDR3 is 16 amino acids long. Repertoires were generated with immunoSEQ multiplex PCR, while TCRdb's copy carries only in-frame clones and drops some. The repertoire consists of 150,000 to 180,000 clones, with about 94% occurring once and the leading ten covering approximately 5.7%. V is TRBV5-1 and J is TRBJ2-6; the D is unclear. The sequencing sample was made of blood. The receptor was derived from a man between 35 and 55 years old in good health. The CDR3 protein is CASSLFISWGANVLTF. As DNA, the CDR3 is TGCGCCAGCAGCTTGTTTATCTCCTGGGGGGCCAACGTCCTGACTTTC.